These T cell receptor beta chains were read from a single sample in a study of a mutant IDH1 vaccine in newly diagnosed glioma. Clones were sequenced by immunoSEQ multiplex PCR, and TCRdb holds only the in-frame ones, with some missing. Among 60,000 or so clones, about 88% were seen once, and the ten largest hold more than 1.5%. Their cognate antigens are unknown. Sequenced material: PBMCs, taken from a glioma patient whose treatment included an IDH1 peptide vaccine. The receptors stem from a man aged 40-50 years with glioma. The CDR3 runs from the conserved cysteine through the conserved F or W. A D gene is named only where the DNA matches it firmly. Size is omitted from some rows. Given values are once, few, many or a class for expanded clones.

CDR3aa: CAWSGLSGSISYGYTF
CDR3nt: TGTGCCTGGAGTGGTTTATCGGGCAGCATCAGCTATGGCTACACCTTC
abundance: .
j_gene: TRBJ1-2
d_gene: .
v_gene: TRBV30

CDR3aa: CASSEQGGPDNEQFF
CDR3nt: TGTGCCAGCAGTGAACAAGGGGGGCCCGACAATGAGCAGTTCTTC
abundance: .
j_gene: TRBJ2-1
d_gene: .
v_gene: TRBV6-1

CDR3aa: CASRRGQGARESF
CDR3nt: TGTGCCAGCAGGCGGGGACAGGGGGCTCGGGAGTCCTTC
abundance: .
j_gene: TRBJ2-7
d_gene: TRBD1
v_gene: TRBV6-5

CDR3aa: CASSEAGGDNQPQHF
CDR3nt: TGTGCCAGCAGTGAAGCCGGCGGGGACAATCAGCCCCAGCATTTT
abundance: .
j_gene: TRBJ1-5
d_gene: .
v_gene: TRBV6-1

CDR3aa: CASSNQGVWEKLFF
CDR3nt: TGTGCCAGCAGTAATCAAGGGGTTTGGGAAAAACTGTTTTTT
abundance: .
j_gene: TRBJ1-4
d_gene: .
v_gene: TRBV6-5

CDR3aa: CASIPGNGEAFF
CDR3nt: TGTGCCAGCATTCCGGGGAATGGAGAAGCTTTCTTT
abundance: .
j_gene: TRBJ1-1
d_gene: .
v_gene: TRBV6-5

CDR3aa: CASSFRQLAGGAYNEQFF
CDR3nt: TGTGCCAGCAGTTTTCGTCAACTAGCGGGAGGCGCGTACAATGAGCAGTTCTTC
abundance: once
j_gene: TRBJ2-1
d_gene: TRBD2
v_gene: TRBV27

CDR3aa: CASSGQGAGTEKLFF
CDR3nt: TGTGCCAGCAGTGGACAGGGGGCTGGTACTGAAAAACTGTTTTTT
abundance: .
j_gene: TRBJ1-4
d_gene: TRBD1
v_gene: TRBV6-5

CDR3aa: CASSLARLAGVKFF
CDR3nt: TGTGCCAGCAGCTTAGCGAGGCTAGCGGGAGTGAAGTTCTTC
abundance: .
j_gene: TRBJ2-1
d_gene: TRBD2
v_gene: TRBV7-8

CDR3aa: CASSLGRDRGEKLFF
CDR3nt: TGTGCCAGCAGCTTGGGCCGGGACAGGGGTGAAAAACTGTTTTTT
abundance: .
j_gene: TRBJ1-4
d_gene: TRBD1
v_gene: TRBV5-4

CDR3aa: CAWRDPGPSPLHF
CDR3nt: TGTGCCTGGAGGGACCCCGGGCCCTCACCCCTCCACTTT
abundance: .
j_gene: TRBJ1-6
d_gene: .
v_gene: TRBV30

CDR3aa: CASSLAPVNTEAFF
CDR3nt: TGCGCCAGCAGCTTGGCTCCGGTGAACACTGAAGCTTTCTTT
abundance: .
j_gene: TRBJ1-1
d_gene: .
v_gene: TRBV5-1